The present entry profiles one T cell receptor beta chain with its context. These data belong to a study of blood T cell repertoires in COVID-19. Seattle's enrolled individuals joined amid active infection and were then monitored longitudinally. In the original processing: Counts of nucleated cells, estimated from reference gene primer amplification, were obtained. The data were produced by immunoSEQ multiplex PCR, yet TCRdb's version contains in-frame clones alone and is incomplete. The DNA gave D and trimming, while V, J and clone size come from that table. The profile shows approximately 93,000 clones, roughly 70% of them singletons. This CDR3 is built from 19 residues. CDR1 is SGHTA, CDR2 FQGNSA, per germline. The junction had 13 bases not matched to a gene; V was cut back by 5 bases and J by 0 bases.

What was sequenced was peripheral blood. The chain carries TRBV7-2 and TRBJ2-7; the match to TRBD2 covers 13 bases. The receptor was derived from a man between 70 and 80 years old with COVID-19, enrolled during active disease. The CDR3 spells CASSIKLAGGPFLSYEQYF. CDR3 DNA: TGTGCCAGCAGCATAAAACTAGCGGGAGGGCCGTTCCTCTCCTACGAGCAGTACTTC.